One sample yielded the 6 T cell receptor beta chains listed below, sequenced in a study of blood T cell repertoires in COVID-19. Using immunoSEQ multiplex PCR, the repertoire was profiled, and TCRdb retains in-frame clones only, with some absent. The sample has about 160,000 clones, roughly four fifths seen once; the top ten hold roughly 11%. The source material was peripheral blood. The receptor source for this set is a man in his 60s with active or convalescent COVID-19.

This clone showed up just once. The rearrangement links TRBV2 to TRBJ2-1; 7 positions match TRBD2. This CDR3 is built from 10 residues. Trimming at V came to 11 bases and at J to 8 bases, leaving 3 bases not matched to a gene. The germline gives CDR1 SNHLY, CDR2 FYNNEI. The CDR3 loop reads CAGGRDEQFF. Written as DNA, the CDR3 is TGTGCCGGGGGGAGGGATGAGCAGTTCTTC.

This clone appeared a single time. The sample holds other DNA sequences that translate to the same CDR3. The CDR3 reads CASSLSASTDTQYF. CDR3 sequence (DNA): TGTGCCAGCAGTTTAAGCGCTAGCACAGATACGCAGTATTTT. The V gene is TRBV27, the J gene TRBJ2-3; D gene unclear. Trimming removed 2 bases from V and 0 bases from J, with 6 bases in between. Germline assignment: CDR1 MNHEY and CDR2 SMNVEV (reference sequence). The CDR3 consists of 14 residues.

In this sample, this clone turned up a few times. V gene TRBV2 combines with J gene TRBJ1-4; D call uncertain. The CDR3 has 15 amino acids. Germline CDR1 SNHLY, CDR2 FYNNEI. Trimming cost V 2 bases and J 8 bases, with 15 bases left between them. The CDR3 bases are TGTGCCAGCAGTGAATTTCAGATAGGAGGCGAAAAACTGTTTTTT. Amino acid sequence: CASSEFQIGGEKLFF.

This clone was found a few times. The CDR3 here is CASSFAGNEQFF. Here the CDR3 DNA reads TGCGCCAGCAGCTTCGCGGGCAATGAGCAGTTCTTC. The gene calls are TRBV5-1 and TRBJ2-1; D possibly corresponds to TRBD2 (5 bases). The CDR3 consists of 12 residues. Germline V gene lookup returns CDR1 SGHRS and CDR2 YFSETQ. V dropped 2 bases and J dropped 6 bases, with 6 bases sitting between them.

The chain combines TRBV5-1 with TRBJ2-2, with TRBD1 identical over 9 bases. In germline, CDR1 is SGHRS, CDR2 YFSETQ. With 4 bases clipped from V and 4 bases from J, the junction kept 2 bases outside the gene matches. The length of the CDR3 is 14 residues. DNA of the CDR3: TGCGCCAGCAGCCGGGACAGGGTCACCGGGGAGCTGTTTTTT. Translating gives CASSRDRVTGELFF.

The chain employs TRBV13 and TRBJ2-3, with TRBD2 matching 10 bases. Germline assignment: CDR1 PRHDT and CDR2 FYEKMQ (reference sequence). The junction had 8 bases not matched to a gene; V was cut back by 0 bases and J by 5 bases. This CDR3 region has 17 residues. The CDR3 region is CASSLGAGASGGDTQYF. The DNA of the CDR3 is TGTGCCAGCAGCTTAGGGGCCGGGGCTAGCGGGGGAGATACGCAGTATTTT.